The rows below give T cell receptor beta chains drawn from one sample of a study of blood T cell repertoires in COVID-19. The protocol was immunoSEQ multiplex PCR, while the TCRdb copy is restricted to in-frame clones and leaves out a portion. Altogether 200,000 to 250,000 clones are present, 70% to 85% being singletons, with the ten largest covering 3% to 4%. Source material: PBMCs or T cells enriched from blood (not recorded which). These receptors were taken from a woman aged 55-75 years who had recovered from COVID-19. CDR3s leave out the opening cysteine and the closing phenylalanine or tryptophan.

J,V,CDR3
TRBJ1-4,TRBV7-2,ASSLVVQHNEKLF
TRBJ1-4,TRBV7-3,ASSLGLANSILF
TRBJ2-7,TRBV18,ASSKAGGDSYEQY
TRBJ2-5,TRBV29-1,SVEEGGETQY
TRBJ1-2,TRBV28,ASTTTGSGYT
TRBJ2-1,TRBV4-3,ASSQVLGLGRHNEQF
TRBJ1-1,TRBV19,ASRTLGGEIEAF
TRBJ2-3,TRBV5-1,ASKGGMSQTDTQY
TRBJ2-7,TRBV11-3,ASSLEPGSNEQY
TRBJ1-1,TRBV5-4,ASSLWHVNTEAF
TRBJ2-3,TRBV20-1,SASTPSGRVETQY
TRBJ1-2,TRBV19,ASTRSGQGVGGYT
TRBJ1-5,TRBV6-6,ASRPGSSSNQPQH
TRBJ1-1,TRBV5-6,ASRTGGWNTEAF
TRBJ2-7,TRBV29-1,SVYRGSHEQY
TRBJ2-4,TRBV29-1,SVVFSAPKNIQY
TRBJ1-5,TRBV19,ASSIQGGGNQPQH
TRBJ1-5,TRBV27,ASSLSWAGGGQPQH
TRBJ2-3,TRBV6-1,ASSEALQSG
TRBJ2-1,TRBV18,ASSPSRDDEQF
TRBJ1-5,TRBV11-2,ASRFPLAENSNQPQH
TRBJ1-2,TRBV3-1/TRBV3-2,ASSQVGENYGYT
TRBJ2-2,TRBV7-2,ASSPTSGGALYTGELF
TRBJ1-3,TRBV21-1,ASTGVWGSRSGNTIY
TRBJ1-3,TRBV18,ASSPLDSGSGNTIY
TRBJ2-6,TRBV5-1,ASSLVGRSTFSGANVLT
TRBJ2-7,TRBV11-2,ASRRGYIFYEQY
TRBJ2-3,TRBV4-2,ASSQERDFTDTQY
TRBJ1-1,TRBV19,ASRSGQGDTEAF